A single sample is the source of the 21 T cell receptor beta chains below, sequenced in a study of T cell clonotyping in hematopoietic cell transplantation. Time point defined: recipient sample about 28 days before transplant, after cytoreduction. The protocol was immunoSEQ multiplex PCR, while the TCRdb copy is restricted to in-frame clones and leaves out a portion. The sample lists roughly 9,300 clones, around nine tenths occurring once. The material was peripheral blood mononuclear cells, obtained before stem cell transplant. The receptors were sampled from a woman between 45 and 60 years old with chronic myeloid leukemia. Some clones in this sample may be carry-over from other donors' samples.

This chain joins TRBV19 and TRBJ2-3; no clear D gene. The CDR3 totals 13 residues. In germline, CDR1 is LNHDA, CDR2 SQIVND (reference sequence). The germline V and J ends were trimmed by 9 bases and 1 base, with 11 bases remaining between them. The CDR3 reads CASSKSGTDTQYF. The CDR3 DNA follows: TGTGCCAGCTCGAAATCCGGCACAGATACGCAGTATTTT.

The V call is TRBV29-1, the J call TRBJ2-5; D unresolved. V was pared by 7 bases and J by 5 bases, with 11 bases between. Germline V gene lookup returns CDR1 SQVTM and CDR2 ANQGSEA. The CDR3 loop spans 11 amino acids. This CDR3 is CSGKYGETQYF. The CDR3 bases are TGCAGCGGAAAGTACGGTGAGACCCAGTACTTC.

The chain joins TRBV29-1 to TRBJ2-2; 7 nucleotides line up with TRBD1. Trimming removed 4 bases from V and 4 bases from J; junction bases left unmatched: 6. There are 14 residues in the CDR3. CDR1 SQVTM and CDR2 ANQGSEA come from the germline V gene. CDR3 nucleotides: TGCAGCGTTGTACAGGGGAGAAGCACCGGGGAGCTGTTTTTT. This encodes CSVVQGRSTGELFF.

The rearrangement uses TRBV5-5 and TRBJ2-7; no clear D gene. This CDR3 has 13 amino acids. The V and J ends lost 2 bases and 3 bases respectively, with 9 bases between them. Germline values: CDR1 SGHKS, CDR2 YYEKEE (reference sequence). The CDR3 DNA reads TGTGCCAGCAGCTTCGCAGGTGACTACGAGCAGTACTTC. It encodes CASSFAGDYEQYF.

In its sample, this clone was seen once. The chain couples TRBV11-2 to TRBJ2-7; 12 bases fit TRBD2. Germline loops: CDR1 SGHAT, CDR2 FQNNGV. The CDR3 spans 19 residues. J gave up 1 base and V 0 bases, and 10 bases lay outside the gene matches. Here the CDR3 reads CASSLDGTPGLAGSYEQYF. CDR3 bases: TGTGCCAGCAGCTTAGACGGGACACCCGGACTAGCGGGATCCTACGAGCAGTACTTC.

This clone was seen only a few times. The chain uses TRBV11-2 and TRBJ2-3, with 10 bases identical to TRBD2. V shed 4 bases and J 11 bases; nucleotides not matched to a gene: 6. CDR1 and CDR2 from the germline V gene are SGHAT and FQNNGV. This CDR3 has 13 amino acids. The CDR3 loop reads CASSSLLAGMQYF. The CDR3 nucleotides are TGTGCCAGCAGCTCCCTACTAGCGGGAATGCAGTATTTT.

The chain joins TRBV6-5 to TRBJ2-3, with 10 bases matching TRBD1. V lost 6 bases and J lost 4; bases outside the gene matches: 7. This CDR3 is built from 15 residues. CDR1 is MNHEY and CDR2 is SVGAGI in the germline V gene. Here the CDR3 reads CASRRPGQGSDTQYF. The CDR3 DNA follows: TGTGCCAGCAGGCGACCGGGACAGGGGTCAGATACGCAGTATTTT.

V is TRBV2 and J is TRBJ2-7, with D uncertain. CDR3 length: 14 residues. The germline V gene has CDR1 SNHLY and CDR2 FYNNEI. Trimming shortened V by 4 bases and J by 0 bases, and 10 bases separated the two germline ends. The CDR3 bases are TGTGCCAGCAGTGCCGGGCCTTTCTCCTACGAGCAGTACTTC. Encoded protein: CASSAGPFSYEQYF.

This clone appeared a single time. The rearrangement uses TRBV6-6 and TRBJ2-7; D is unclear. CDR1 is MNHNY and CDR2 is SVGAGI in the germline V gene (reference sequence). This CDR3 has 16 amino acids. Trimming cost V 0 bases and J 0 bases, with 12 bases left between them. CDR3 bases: TGTGCCAGCAGTTACTCGCGCACGGAGTTCTCCTACGAGCAGTACTTC. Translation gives CASSYSRTEFSYEQYF.

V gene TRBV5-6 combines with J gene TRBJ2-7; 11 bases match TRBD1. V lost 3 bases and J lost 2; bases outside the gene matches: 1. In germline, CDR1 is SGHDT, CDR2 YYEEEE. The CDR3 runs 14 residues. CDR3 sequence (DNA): TGTGCCAGCAGCTGGGGACAGGGGGCCTACGAGCAGTACTTC. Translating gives CASSWGQGAYEQYF. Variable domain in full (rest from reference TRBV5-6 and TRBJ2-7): DAGVTQSPTHLIKTRGQQVTLRCSPKSGHDTVSWYQQALGQGPQFIFQYYEEEERQRGNFPDRFSGHQFPNYSSELNVNALLLGDSALYLCASSWGQGAYEQYFGPGTRLTVT.

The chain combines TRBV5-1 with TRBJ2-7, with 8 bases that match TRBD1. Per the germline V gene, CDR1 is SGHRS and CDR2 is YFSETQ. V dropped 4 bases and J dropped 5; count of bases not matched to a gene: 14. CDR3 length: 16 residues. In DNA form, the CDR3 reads TGCGCCAGCAGCACCGGACAGGGACGCGCGTTGAACGAGCAGTACTTC. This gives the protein CASSTGQGRALNEQYF.

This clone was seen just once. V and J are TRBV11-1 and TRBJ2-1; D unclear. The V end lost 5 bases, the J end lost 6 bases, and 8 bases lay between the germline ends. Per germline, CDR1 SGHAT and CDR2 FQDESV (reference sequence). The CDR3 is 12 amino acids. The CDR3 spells CASSRGSNEQFF. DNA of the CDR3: TGTGCCAGCAGCCGTGGTTCCAATGAGCAGTTCTTC.

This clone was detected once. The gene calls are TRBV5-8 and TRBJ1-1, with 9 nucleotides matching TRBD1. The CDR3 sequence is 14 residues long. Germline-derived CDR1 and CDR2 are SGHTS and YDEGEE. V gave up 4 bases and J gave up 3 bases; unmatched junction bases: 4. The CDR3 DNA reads TGTGCCAGCAGCCACCGGGACAGGGACACTGAAGCTTTCTTT. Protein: CASSHRDRDTEAFF.

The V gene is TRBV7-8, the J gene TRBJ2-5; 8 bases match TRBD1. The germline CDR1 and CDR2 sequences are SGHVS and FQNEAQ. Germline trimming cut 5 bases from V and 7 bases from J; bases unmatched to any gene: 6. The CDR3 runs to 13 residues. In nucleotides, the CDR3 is TGTGCCAGCAGCCTTGGACAGGGCGGGACCCAGTACTTC. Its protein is CASSLGQGGTQYF.

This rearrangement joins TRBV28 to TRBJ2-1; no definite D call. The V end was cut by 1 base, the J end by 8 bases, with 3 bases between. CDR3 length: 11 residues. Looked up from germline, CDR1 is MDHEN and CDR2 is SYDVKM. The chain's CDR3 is CASSLLDEQFF. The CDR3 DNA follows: TGTGCCAGCAGTTTATTGGATGAGCAGTTCTTC. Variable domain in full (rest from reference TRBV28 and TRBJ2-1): DVKVTQSSRYLVKRTGEKVFLECVQDMDHENMFWYRQDPGLGLRLIYFSYDVKMKEKGDIPEGYSVSREKKERFSLILESASTNQTSMYLCASSLLDEQFFGPGTRLTVL.

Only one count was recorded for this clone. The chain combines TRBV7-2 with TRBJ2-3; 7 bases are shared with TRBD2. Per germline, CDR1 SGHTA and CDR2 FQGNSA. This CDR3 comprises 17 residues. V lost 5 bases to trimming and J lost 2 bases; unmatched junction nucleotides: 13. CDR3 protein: CASSPRDYQTDTDTQYF. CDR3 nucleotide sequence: TGTGCCAGCAGCCCTAGGGACTATCAGACAGACACAGATACGCAGTATTTT.

CDR3 sequence: CASSQVPTASEKLFF. The CDR3 coding sequence is TGCGCCAGCAGCCAAGTTCCGACGGCGAGTGAAAAACTGTTTTTT. This chain joins TRBV4-1 and TRBJ1-4; D gene ambiguous. The V gene lost 1 base and the J gene lost 7 bases, with 13 bases spanning the gap. Per germline, CDR1 MGHRA and CDR2 YSYEKL. This CDR3 contains 15 residues.

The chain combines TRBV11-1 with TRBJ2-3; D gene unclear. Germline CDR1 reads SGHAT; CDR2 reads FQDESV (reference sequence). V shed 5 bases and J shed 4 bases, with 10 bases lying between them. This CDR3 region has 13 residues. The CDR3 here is CASSPALSDTQYF. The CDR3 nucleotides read TGTGCCAGCAGCCCGGCTCTATCAGATACGCAGTATTTT.

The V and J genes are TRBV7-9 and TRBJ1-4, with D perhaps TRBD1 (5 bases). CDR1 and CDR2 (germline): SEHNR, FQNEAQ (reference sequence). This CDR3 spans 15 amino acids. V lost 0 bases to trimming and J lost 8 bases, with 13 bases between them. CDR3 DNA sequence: TGTGCCAGCAGCTTAGCGCTTGGAAGGGGCGAAAAACTGTTTTTT. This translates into CASSLALGRGEKLFF.

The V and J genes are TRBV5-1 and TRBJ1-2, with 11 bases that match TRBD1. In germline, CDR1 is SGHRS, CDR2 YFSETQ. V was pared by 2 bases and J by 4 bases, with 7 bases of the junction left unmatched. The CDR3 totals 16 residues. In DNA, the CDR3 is TGCGCCAGCAGCTTACCGGGACAGGGGGACACCTATGGCTACACCTTC. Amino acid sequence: CASSLPGQGDTYGYTF.

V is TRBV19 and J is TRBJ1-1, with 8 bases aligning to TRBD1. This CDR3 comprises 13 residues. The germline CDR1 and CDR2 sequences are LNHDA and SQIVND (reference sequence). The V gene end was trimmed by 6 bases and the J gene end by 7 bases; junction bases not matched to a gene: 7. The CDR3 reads CASRGAGGNEAFF. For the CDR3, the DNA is TGTGCCAGTAGAGGTGCAGGGGGCAATGAAGCTTTCTTT.